The sequence of this TCR beta chain was determined in a study of blood T cell repertoires in COVID-19. Across the study: Acute and convalescent COVID-19 samples came from the United States, Italy and Spain. PBMCs, B-cell-depleted T cells, or T cells provided the cDNA or gDNA that made up the material.

The V gene's germline CDR1 is GTSNPN and CDR2 SVGIG (reference sequence). CDR3 length equals 14 residues. Trimming took 0 bases from V and 7 from J; bases not matched to a gene: 9. TCRdb keeps only in-frame clones here, not all; method: immunoSEQ multiplex PCR. This sample has approximately 300,000 clones, with roughly 87% found just once. The sequenced sample consisted of peripheral blood. The receptor comes from a man aged 50-59 years with active or convalescent COVID-19. V is TRBV30 and J is TRBJ2-7; 7 bases map to TRBD1. CDR3 amino acids: CAWSVKQGKGEQYF. In DNA form, the CDR3 reads TGTGCCTGGAGTGTTAAACAGGGGAAAGGGGAGCAGTACTTC.